The 14 T cell receptor beta chains presented below share a single source sample, sequenced in a study of control samples from healthy donors and cancer patients. Data came from immunoSEQ multiplex PCR; TCRdb stores just in-frame clones and leaves some out. The sample gives about 94,000 clones, 75% to 95% of which show up once; about 4% is in the top ten. The specimen sequenced was blood. The receptor set was obtained from a woman aged 18-30 years in good health.

V usage is TRBV5-4 and J usage is TRBJ2-1, with D maybe TRBD2 (6 bases). CDR1 and CDR2 from the germline V gene are SGHNT and YYREEE (reference sequence). The CDR3 spans 14 residues. Deletions cut 3 bases from V and 4 bases from J, with 11 bases between. The CDR3 is CASSYGGPYNEQFF. Written as DNA, the CDR3 is TGTGCCAGCAGCTACGGGGGACCTTACAATGAGCAGTTCTTC.

The chain employs TRBV6-1 and TRBJ2-6; D is undetermined. This CDR3 is built from 14 residues. Per germline, CDR1 MNHNS and CDR2 SASEGT. The ends were cut back, 3 bases at V and 0 bases at J, with 3 bases in the middle. CDR3 loop: CASSESSGANVLTF. The CDR3 DNA sequence: TGTGCCAGCAGTGAGAGCTCTGGGGCCAACGTCCTGACTTTC.

The chain links TRBV7-2 to TRBJ2-6; D unresolved. Trimming took 2 bases from V and 10 from J, leaving 21 bases between them. The CDR3 contains 17 residues. CDR1 SGHTA and CDR2 FQGNSA come from the germline V gene. The CDR3 sequence is CASSLNGSPYRPNVLTF. The CDR3, as DNA: TGTGCCAGCAGCTTAAACGGTTCTCCCTACCGTCCGAACGTCCTGACTTTC. Filled out from reference TRBV7-2 and TRBJ2-6, the complete variable domain reads GAGVSQSPSNKVTEKGKDVELRCDPISGHTALYWYRQSLGQGLEFLIYFQGNSAPDKSGLPSDRFSAERTGGSVSTLTIQRTQQEDSAVYLCASSLNGSPYRPNVLTFGAGSRLTVL.

The chain has TRBV7-3 and TRBJ2-3; D unresolved. CDR1 and CDR2 from the germline V gene are SGHTA and FQGTGA. V was trimmed by 4 bases and J by 3 bases, leaving 11 bases between them. The CDR3 has 14 residues. CDR3 bases: TGTGCCAGCAGCTCCGTGGCGGCTACAGATACGCAGTATTTT. Its translation: CASSSVAATDTQYF. Looking up the rest from reference TRBV7-3 and TRBJ2-3 gives the full variable domain: GAGVSQTPSNKVTEKGKYVELRCDPISGHTALYWYRQSLGQGPEFLIYFQGTGAADDSGLPNDRFFAVRPEGSVSTLKIQRTERGDSAVYLCASSSVAATDTQYFGPGTRLTVL.

This sequence joins TRBV6-5 and TRBJ2-5; TRBD2 matches at 7 bases. The germline V gene has CDR1 MNHEY and CDR2 SVGAGI. The CDR3 runs 15 residues. J lost 1 base, V lost 7 bases, and 9 bases had no gene match. DNA of the CDR3: TGTGCCAGCATCCCGGGGAGCGGGGTCCAAGAGACCCAGTACTTC. It specifies CASIPGSGVQETQYF.

The chain links TRBV11-2 to TRBJ1-6; the D is unclear. The V end was cut by 7 bases, the J end by 7 bases, with 20 bases between. The CDR3 contains 16 residues. Germline CDR1 reads SGHAT; CDR2 reads FQNNGV. CDR3 coding DNA: TGTGCCAGCATCCTTATCAGGACCTCAAACAATTCACCCCTCCACTTT. This encodes CASILIRTSNNSPLHF.

The chain recombines TRBV19 with TRBJ1-1, with unresolved D. From germline, CDR1 is LNHDA and CDR2 SQIVND (reference sequence). Trimming stripped 1 base from V and 0 bases from J, with 6 bases between. This CDR3 region has 14 residues. The CDR3 DNA is TGTGCCAGTAGTATAGGATTCATGAACACTGAAGCTTTCTTT. Protein sequence: CASSIGFMNTEAFF.

The V and J genes are TRBV11-2 and TRBJ1-1; D remains unclear. Trimming took 3 bases from V and 0 from J, leaving 5 bases between them. The germline V gene has CDR1 SGHAT and CDR2 FQNNGV. This CDR3 contains 13 residues. In DNA, the CDR3 is TGTGCCAGCAGCTTTCGACTGAACACTGAAGCTTTCTTT. This codes for CASSFRLNTEAFF.

In regard to this clone: Other nucleotide sequences from this sample produce the same CDR3. The chain is built from TRBV29-1 and TRBJ1-2; perhaps TRBD1 as D (6 bases). The CDR3 has 11 amino acids. V was cut by 4 bases and J by 5 bases, with 8 bases left in between. Looked up from germline, CDR1 is SQVTM and CDR2 is ANQGSEA. The CDR3 is CSVGQDYGYTF. The DNA of the CDR3 is TGCAGCGTTGGACAGGATTATGGCTACACCTTC.

The chain recombines TRBV20-1 with TRBJ2-1; D might be TRBD2 (6 bases). This CDR3 has 11 amino acids. V was pared by 7 bases and J by 5 bases, with 9 bases between. Germline assignment: CDR1 DFQATT and CDR2 SNEGSKA (reference sequence). The CDR3 is CSGRGHNEQFF. Here the CDR3 DNA reads TGCAGTGGGCGGGGACACAATGAGCAGTTCTTC.

CDR3 loop: CASSENRMNTEAFF. The CDR3 DNA sequence: TGTGCCAGCAGTGAGAACAGGATGAACACTGAAGCTTTCTTT. V usage is TRBV2 and J usage is TRBJ1-1, with D perhaps TRBD1 (5 bases). The CDR3 loop spans 14 amino acids. The germline CDR1 and CDR2 sequences are SNHLY and FYNNEI. The V end was cut by 3 bases, the J end by 0 bases, with 8 bases between.

V is TRBV2 and J is TRBJ2-5; 9 bases line up with TRBD1. Trimming took 3 bases from V and 1 from J; bases not matched to a gene: 0. Per the germline V gene, CDR1 is SNHLY and CDR2 is FYNNEI. The CDR3 has 14 residues. This CDR3 reads CASSEDRGQETQYF. DNA for the CDR3: TGTGCCAGCAGTGAGGACAGGGGCCAAGAGACCCAGTACTTC.

The J gene is TRBJ1-1, the V gene TRBV9; 7 nucleotides line up with TRBD1. V lost 3 bases, J lost 2 bases, and 10 bases stayed unmatched. CDR1 and CDR2 (germline): SGDLS, YYNGEE. The CDR3 is 16 amino acids. CDR3 protein: CASSAGQRFPNTEAFF. DNA of the CDR3: TGTGCCAGCAGCGCGGGACAGCGATTTCCAAACACTGAAGCTTTCTTT.

As regards this clone: One junction end does not reproduce the germline sequence, and a read error may be involved. The chain combines TRBV15 with TRBJ2-1, with D tentatively TRBD1 (6 bases). Germline V gene lookup returns CDR1 LNHNV and CDR2 YYDKDF (reference sequence). The CDR3 totals 13 residues. CDR3 residues: CATRRQAYNEQFF. Written as DNA, the CDR3 is TGTGCCACCCGCAGACAGGCGTACAATGAGCAGTTCTTC.